This TCR beta chain was profiled in a study of blood T cells in healthy people across ages. Germline CDR1 and CDR2: SGHRS and YFSETQ. The CDR3 is made up of 14 amino acids. There are a few counts of this clonotype. A junction end diverges from the germline sequence, so it may reflect a read error. The use of a sample-barcoded 5' primer and a J-beta primer mix characterized a second PCR of roughly 6 to 11 cycles. All cDNA molecules were each tagged by a template-switch adaptor with 12 random nucleotides. MiXCR, applied by TCRdb to the 5' RACE reads, yields one record per CDR3 protein. This sample yields about 670,000 distinct CDR3 sequences, of which 40% to 65% are seen a single time; roughly 14% belongs to the top ten.

The J gene is TRBJ2-1, the V gene TRBV5-1; 8 bases match TRBD2. The sample consisted of blood. The sequence came from an elderly woman in good health. The DNA of the CDR3 is TGCGGCACCTCTCCCGACGGGAGGGCCAATGGGCAGTTCTTC. This translates into CGTSPDGRANGQFF.